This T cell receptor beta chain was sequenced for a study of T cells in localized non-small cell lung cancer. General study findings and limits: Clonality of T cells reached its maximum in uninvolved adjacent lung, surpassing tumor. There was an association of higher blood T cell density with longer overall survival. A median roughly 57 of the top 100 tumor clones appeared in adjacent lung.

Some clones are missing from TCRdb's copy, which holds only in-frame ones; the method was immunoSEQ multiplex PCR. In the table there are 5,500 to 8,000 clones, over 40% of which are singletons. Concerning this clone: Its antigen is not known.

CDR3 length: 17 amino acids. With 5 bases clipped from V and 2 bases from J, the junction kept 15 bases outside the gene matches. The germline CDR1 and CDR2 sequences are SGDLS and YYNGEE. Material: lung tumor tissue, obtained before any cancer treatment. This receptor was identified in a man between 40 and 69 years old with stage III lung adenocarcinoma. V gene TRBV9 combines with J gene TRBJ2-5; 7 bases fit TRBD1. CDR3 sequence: CASSPGQEGNNQETQYF. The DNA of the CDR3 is TGTGCCAGCAGTCCTGGACAGGAAGGGAATAATCAAGAGACCCAGTACTTC.